The clone carrying this T cell receptor (beta chain) came up once. The antigen remains undetermined. This sample was taken from a study of CD8 T cells in ankylosing spondylitis. Whole-study results and caveats: Significantly higher representation of disease-linked clones was reported for matched ankylosing spondylitis synovial fluid. Both synovial fluid and blood in reactive arthritis had previously been reported to carry some motif variants. Characteristic, it appeared, of ankylosing spondylitis blood was a TCR beta motif of fewer than 10 highly homologous variants.

Trimming cost V 5 bases and J 0 bases, with 14 bases left between them. This CDR3 region has 15 residues. Germline CDR1 is SQVTM and CDR2 is ANQGSEA. Quantitative 5'-RACE with molecular barcodes generated TCR beta libraries. A single record per CDR3 protein comes from TCRdb applying MiXCR to the 5' RACE reads. The repertoire includes 200,000 to 250,000 distinct CDR3 sequences, around 6.6% of them detected once, and more than 13% sits in the top ten. Sequencing input: blood, either unsorted or a sorted T cell fraction (not recorded which). This receptor was obtained from a male donor with ankylosing spondylitis. J is TRBJ2-1 and V is TRBV29-1; D unclear. The CDR3 DNA is TGCAGCGTTCTTCAAAGCCGCCCCTCCTACAATGAGCAGTTCTTC. Protein product: CSVLQSRPSYNEQFF.